A single sample gave rise to the 7 T cell receptor beta chains below, sequenced in a study of T cell responses to AZD1222 COVID-19 vaccine. TCRdb keeps only in-frame clones here, not all; method: immunoSEQ multiplex PCR. Of around 78,000 clones listed, about 90% are singletons. The sample here was peripheral blood, taken on day 0 of AZD1222 vaccination. All receptors come from an adult in good health.

The chain joins TRBV7-2 to TRBJ1-1; no firm D call. Germline CDR1 reads SGHTA; CDR2 reads FQGNSA. The CDR3 runs 14 residues. Trimming stripped 1 base from V and 4 bases from J, with 10 bases between. The CDR3 region has the DNA TGTGCCAGCAGCTTAGTCGGGGAGGGCACTGAAGCTTTCTTT. Translated: CASSLVGEGTEAFF.

About this clone: The sample contains more than one DNA sequence encoding this CDR3. The rearrangement joins TRBV7-3 to TRBJ2-1; a possible D gene is TRBD2 (6 bases). V was pared by 5 bases and J by 8 bases, with 13 bases between. The CDR3 consists of 13 residues. Germline lookup yields CDR1 SGHTA and CDR2 FQGTGA. In nucleotides, the CDR3 is TGTGCCAGCAGCCCCCAGACTAGTTATGAGCAGTTCTTC. Translating it yields CASSPQTSYEQFF.

The V call is TRBV7-7, the J call TRBJ2-1; 8 bases are shared with TRBD2. CDR1 is SSHAT, CDR2 FNYEAQ, per germline (reference sequence). The CDR3 runs 15 residues. Trimming cost V 3 bases and J 9 bases; bases outside gene matches: 10. The CDR3 reads CASSFGREGGFEQFF. The CDR3 coding sequence is TGTGCCAGCAGCTTTGGACGGGAGGGAGGCTTTGAGCAGTTCTTC.

This clone was counted a single time. V and J are TRBV18 and TRBJ1-5; maybe TRBD1 (5 bases). V shed 6 bases and J shed 7 bases, with 10 bases lying between them. Germline assignment: CDR1 KGHSH and CDR2 LQKENI. This CDR3 region has 12 residues. The CDR3 loop is CASSRDWQPQHF. CDR3 sequence (DNA): TGTGCCAGCTCCAGGGACTGGCAGCCCCAGCATTTT.

The DNA for the CDR3 is TGTGCCAGCAGCGCGAAGGGGGGAGTTGATGGCTACACCTTC. Translated, it gives CASSAKGGVDGYTF. The chain couples TRBV5-4 to TRBJ1-2, with a tentative D call TRBD1 (6 bases). Trimming stripped 4 bases from V and 6 bases from J, with 16 bases between. The CDR3 length is 14 residues. CDR1 is SGHNT and CDR2 is YYREEE in the germline V gene (reference sequence).

The chain carries TRBV5-6 and TRBJ1-1; D is unclear. This CDR3 is built from 11 residues. The germline gives CDR1 SGHDT, CDR2 YYEEEE. V was clipped by 7 bases and J by 6 bases, with 10 bases between them. CDR3 in amino acids: CASYRGPEAFF. Written as DNA, the CDR3 is TGTGCCAGCTATCGAGGTCCTGAAGCTTTCTTT.

The chain recombines TRBV6-6 with TRBJ2-7, with TRBD2 matching 7 bases. Germline V gives CDR1 MNHNY, CDR2 SVGAGI (reference sequence). The CDR3 consists of 14 residues. Losses at the gene ends were 6 bases for V and 4 bases for J; bases not matched to a gene: 9. CDR3 in DNA: TGTGCCAGCAGCCTCGGACTAGTTGGATACGAGCAGTACTTC. Protein product: CASSLGLVGYEQYF.